The source of this T cell receptor (beta chain) is a study of Graves' ophthalmopathy and Graves' hyperthyroidism. The CDR3 spans 13 residues. V trimming: 8 bases; J trimming: 2 bases; junction bases outside the gene matches: 3. Beta-chain TCR CDR3 regions were amplified from RNA transcripts. HTBI primers were employed in first-round RT-PCR, then a second-round multiplex PCR followed. TCRdb ran MiXCR on the multiplex PCR reads and lists one entry per CDR3 protein. The repertoire includes roughly 220,000 distinct CDR3 sequences, 40% to 50% of them detected once, and 40% to 55% sits in the top ten. The specimen was peripheral blood. The rearrangement uses TRBV12-3 or TRBV12-4 and TRBJ1-5, with 7 bases fitting TRBD1. This TCR was sampled from an adult man with Graves' ophthalmopathy. In DNA form, the CDR3 reads TGTGCCAGCTGGGACAGAGGCAATCAGCCCCAGCATTTT. Translated: CASWDRGNQPQHF.